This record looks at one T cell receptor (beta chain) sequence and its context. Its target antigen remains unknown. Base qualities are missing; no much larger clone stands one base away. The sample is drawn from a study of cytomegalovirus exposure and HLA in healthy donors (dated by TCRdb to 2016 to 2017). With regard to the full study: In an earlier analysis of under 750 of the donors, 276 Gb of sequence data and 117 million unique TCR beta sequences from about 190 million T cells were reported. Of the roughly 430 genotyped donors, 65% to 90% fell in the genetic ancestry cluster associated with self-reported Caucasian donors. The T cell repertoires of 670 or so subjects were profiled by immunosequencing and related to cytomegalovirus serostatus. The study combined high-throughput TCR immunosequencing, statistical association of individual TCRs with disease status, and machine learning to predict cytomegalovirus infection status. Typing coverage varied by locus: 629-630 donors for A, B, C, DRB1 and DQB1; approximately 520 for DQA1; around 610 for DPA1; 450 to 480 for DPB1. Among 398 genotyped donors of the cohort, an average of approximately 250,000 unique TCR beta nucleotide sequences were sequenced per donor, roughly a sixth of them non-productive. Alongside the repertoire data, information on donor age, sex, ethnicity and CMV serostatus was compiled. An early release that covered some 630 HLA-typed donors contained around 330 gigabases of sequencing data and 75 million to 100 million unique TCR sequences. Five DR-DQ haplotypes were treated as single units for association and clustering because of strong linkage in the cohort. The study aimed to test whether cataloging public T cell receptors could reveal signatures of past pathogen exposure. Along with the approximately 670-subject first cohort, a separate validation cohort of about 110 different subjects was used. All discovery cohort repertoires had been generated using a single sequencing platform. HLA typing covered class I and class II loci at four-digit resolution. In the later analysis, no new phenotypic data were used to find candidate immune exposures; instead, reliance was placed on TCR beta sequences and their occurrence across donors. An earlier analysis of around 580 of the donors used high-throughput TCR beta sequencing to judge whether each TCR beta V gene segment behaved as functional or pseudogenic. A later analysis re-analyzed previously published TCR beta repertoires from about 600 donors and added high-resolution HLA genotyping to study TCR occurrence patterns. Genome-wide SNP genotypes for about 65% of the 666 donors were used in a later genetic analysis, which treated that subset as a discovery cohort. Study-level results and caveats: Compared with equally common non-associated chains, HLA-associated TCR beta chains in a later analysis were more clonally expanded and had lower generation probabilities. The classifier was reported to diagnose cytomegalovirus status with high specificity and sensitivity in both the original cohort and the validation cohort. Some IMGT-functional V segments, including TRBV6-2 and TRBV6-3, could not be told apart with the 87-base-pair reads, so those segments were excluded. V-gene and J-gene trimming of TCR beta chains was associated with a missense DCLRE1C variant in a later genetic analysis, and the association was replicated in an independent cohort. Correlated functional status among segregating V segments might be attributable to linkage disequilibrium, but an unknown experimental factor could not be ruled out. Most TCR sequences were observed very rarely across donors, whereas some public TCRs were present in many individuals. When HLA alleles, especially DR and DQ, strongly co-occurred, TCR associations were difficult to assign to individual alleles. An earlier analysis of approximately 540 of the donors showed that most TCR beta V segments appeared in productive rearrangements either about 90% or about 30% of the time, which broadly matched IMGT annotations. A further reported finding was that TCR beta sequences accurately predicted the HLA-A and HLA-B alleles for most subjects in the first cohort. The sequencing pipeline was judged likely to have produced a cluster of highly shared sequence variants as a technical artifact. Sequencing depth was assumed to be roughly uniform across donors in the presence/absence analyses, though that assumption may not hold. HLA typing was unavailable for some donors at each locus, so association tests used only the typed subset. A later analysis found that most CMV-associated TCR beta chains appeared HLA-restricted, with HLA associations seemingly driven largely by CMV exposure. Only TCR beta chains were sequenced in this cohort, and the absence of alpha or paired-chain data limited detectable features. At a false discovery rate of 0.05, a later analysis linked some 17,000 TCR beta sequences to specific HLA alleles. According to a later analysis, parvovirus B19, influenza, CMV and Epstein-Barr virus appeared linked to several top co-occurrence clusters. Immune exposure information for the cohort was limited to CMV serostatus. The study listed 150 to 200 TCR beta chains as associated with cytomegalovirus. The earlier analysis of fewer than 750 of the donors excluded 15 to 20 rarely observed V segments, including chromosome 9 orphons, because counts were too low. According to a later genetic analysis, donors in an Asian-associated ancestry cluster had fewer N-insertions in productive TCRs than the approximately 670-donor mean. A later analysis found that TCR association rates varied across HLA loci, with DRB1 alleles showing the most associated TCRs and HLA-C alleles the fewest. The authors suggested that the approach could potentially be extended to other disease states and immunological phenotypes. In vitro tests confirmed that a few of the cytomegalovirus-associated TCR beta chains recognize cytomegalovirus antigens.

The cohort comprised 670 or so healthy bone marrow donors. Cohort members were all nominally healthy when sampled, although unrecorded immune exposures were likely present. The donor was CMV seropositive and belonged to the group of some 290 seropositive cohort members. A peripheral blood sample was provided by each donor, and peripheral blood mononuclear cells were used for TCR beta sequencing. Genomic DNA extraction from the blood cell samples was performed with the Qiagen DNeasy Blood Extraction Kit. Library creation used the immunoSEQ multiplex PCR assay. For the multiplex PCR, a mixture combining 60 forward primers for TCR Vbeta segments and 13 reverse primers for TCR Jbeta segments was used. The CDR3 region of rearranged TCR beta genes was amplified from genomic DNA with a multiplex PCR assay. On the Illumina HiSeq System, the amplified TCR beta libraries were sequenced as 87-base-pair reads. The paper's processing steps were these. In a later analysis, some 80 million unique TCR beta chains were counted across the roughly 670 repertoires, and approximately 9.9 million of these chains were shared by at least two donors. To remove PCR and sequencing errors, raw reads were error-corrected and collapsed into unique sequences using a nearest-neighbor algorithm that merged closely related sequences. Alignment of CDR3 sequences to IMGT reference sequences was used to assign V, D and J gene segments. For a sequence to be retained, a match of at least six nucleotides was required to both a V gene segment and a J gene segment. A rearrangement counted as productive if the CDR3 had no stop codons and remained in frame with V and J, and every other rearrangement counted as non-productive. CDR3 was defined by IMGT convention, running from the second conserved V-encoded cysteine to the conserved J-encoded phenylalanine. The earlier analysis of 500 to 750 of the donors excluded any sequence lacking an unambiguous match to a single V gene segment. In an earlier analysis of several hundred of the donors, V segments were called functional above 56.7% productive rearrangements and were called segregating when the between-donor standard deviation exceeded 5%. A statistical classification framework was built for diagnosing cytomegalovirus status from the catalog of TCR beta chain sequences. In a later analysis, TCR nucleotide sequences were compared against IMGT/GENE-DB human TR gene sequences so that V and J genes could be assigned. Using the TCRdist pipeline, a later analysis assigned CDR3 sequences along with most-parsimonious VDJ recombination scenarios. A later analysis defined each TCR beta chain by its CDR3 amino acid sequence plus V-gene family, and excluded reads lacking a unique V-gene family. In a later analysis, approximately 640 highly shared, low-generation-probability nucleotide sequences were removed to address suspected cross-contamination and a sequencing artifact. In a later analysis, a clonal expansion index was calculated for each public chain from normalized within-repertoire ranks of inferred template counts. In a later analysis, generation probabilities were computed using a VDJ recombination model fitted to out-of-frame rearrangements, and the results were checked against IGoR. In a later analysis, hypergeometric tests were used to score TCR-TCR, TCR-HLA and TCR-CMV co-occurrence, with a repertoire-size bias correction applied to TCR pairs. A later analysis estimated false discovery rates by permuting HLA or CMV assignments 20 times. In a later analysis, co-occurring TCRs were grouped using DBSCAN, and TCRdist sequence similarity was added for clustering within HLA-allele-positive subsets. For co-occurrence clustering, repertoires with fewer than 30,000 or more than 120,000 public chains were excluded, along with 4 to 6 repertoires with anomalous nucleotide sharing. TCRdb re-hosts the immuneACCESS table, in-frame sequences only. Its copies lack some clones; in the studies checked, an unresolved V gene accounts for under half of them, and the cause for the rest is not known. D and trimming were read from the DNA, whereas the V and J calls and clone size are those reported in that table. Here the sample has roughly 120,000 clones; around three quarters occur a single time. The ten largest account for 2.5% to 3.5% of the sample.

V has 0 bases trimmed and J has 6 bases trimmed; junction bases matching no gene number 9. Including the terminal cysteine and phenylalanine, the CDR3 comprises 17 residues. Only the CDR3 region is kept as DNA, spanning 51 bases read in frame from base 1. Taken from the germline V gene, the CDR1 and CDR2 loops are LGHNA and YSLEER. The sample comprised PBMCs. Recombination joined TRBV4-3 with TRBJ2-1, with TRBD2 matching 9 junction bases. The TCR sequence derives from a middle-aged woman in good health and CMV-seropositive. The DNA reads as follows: TGCGCCAGCAGCCAAGATCTTTTAGCGGGAGTTTCCAATGAGCAGTTCTTC. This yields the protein CASSQDLLAGVSNEQFF.